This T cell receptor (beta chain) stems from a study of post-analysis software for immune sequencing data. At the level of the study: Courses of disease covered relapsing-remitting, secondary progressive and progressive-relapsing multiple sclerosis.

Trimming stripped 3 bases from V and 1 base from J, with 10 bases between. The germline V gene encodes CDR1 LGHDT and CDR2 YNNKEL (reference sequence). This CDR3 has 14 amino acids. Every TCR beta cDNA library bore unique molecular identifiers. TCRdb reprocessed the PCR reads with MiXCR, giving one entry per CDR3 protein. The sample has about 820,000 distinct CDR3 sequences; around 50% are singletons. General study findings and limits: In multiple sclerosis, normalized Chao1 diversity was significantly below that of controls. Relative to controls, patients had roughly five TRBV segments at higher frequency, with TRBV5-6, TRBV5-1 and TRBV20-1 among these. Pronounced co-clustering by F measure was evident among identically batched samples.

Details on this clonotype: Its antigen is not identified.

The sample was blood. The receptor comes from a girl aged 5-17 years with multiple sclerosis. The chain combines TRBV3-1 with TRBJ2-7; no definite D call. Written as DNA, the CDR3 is TGTGCCAGCAGCCACCGACGCATTTCCTACGAGCAGTACTTC. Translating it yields CASSHRRISYEQYF.